This paragraph reports one TCR beta chain. This sample is part of a study of T cell changes during pregnancy in multiple sclerosis. The repertoire was sequenced with immunoSEQ multiplex PCR; TCRdb's copy has only in-frame clones and lacks some. The sample lists about 37,000 clones, 91% occurring once. The germline CDR1 and CDR2 sequences are SGHDT and YYEEEE. Trimming stripped 2 bases from V and 0 bases from J, with 15 bases between. The CDR3 extends over 16 amino acids. This TCR was sampled from a female donor in good health, enrolled as a control in a pregnancy study. This sample comprised CD4+ T cells from peripheral blood mononuclear cells, obtained in the third trimester of pregnancy. The chain combines TRBV5-6 with TRBJ2-7; D perhaps matches TRBD1 (7 bases). CDR3 in amino acids: CASSFGAGQNSYEQYF. CDR3 nucleotides: TGTGCCAGCAGCTTCGGGGCGGGACAGAACTCCTACGAGCAGTACTTC. The full variable domain, rest sourced from reference TRBV5-6 and TRBJ2-7, is DAGVTQSPTHLIKTRGQQVTLRCSPKSGHDTVSWYQQALGQGPQFIFQYYEEEERQRGNFPDRFSGHQFPNYSSELNVNALLLGDSALYLCASSFGAGQNSYEQYFGPGTRLTVT.